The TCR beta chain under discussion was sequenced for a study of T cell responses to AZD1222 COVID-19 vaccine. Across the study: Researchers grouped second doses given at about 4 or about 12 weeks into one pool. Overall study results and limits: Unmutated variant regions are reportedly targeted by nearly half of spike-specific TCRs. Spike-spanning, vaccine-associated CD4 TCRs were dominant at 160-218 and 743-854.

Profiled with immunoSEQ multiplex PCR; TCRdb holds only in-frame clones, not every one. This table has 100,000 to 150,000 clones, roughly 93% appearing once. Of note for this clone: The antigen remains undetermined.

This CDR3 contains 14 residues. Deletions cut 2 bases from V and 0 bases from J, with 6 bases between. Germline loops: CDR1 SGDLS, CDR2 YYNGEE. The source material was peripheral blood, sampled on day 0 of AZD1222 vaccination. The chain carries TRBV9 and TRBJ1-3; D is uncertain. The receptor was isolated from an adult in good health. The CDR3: CASSVGNSGNTIYF. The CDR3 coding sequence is TGTGCCAGCAGCGTCGGCAACTCTGGAAACACCATATATTTT.